This T cell receptor beta chain derives from a study of blood T cells in healthy people across ages. Turning to this clonotype: Its antigen is undetermined.

For the second PCR, which ran for roughly 7 to 11 cycles, a sample-barcoded 5' primer and a J-beta primer mix were used. Each cDNA molecule received a tag from a template-switch adaptor that had 12 random nucleotides. TCRdb re-derived calls from the 5' RACE reads in MiXCR, one entry per CDR3 protein. The sample holds 1.8 million or so distinct CDR3 sequences, about two fifths seen once. Germline CDR1 and CDR2: MDHEN and SYDVKM. There are 15 residues in the CDR3. Deletions cut 4 bases from V and 3 bases from J, with 13 bases between. Each donor gave roughly 9.1 milliliters of peripheral blood. Study-wide findings and caveats: A greater number of naive CD4+ cells and higher diversity distinguished long-lived donors from aged donors. The authors considered diversity estimates from one million T cells to be underestimates.

The chain uses TRBV28 and TRBJ2-1, with D perhaps matching TRBD1 (6 bases). Sequencing input: blood. The TCR was taken from a human donor in good health. The CDR3 sequence: CASSSYVDSYNEQFF. Here the CDR3 DNA reads TGTGCCAGCAGTTCGTACGTGGACAGCTACAATGAGCAGTTCTTC.